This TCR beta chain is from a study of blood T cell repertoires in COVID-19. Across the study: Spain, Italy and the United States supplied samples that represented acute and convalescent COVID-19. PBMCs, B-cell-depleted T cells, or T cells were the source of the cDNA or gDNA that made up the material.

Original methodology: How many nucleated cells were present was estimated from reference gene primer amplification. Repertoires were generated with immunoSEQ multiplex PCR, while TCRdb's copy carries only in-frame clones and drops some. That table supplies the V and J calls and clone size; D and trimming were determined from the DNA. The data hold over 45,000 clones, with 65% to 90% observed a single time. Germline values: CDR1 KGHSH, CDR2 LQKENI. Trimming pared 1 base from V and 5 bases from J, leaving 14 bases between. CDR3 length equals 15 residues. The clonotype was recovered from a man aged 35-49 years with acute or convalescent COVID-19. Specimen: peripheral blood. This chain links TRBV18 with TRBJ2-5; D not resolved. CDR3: CASSPLRSERETQYF. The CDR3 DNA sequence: TGTGCCAGCTCACCACTTCGGTCAGAGAGGGAGACCCAGTACTTC.